The 3 T cell receptor beta chains below come from one sample, sequenced in a study of T-cell memory formation after mild COVID-19. Via MiXCR, TCRdb re-called the 5' RACE reads, giving one row per CDR3 protein. The table shows 220,000 or so distinct CDR3 sequences, with approximately 10% occurring only once. The source material was PBMCs or a T cell subset sorted from them (not recorded which). The receptors shown here come from a man younger than 30 who had mild COVID-19 (a few samples of this study predate the infection). Cell type and time point are not known.

V gene TRBV11-2 combines with J gene TRBJ1-2, with D tentatively TRBD1 (5 bases). CDR1 and CDR2 from the germline V gene are SGHAT and FQNNGV. The CDR3 totals 14 residues. V was clipped by 4 bases and J by 6 bases, with 15 bases between them. Here the CDR3 reads CASSYAGRRDGYTF. Here the CDR3 DNA reads TGTGCCAGCAGCTATGCGGGACGTAGGGATGGCTACACCTTC.

This clonotype was found many times. This chain links TRBV5-1 with TRBJ2-7; 7 positions agree with TRBD1. Germline CDR1 and CDR2: SGHRS and YFSETQ. This CDR3 region has 13 residues. The trim removed 0 bases at V and 5 bases at J, leaving 2 bases unmatched. CDR3 DNA: TGCGCCAGCAGCTTGGGACAGGGTAACGAGCAGTACTTC. It codes for CASSLGQGNEQYF. Full variable domain (missing parts from reference TRBV5-1 and TRBJ2-7): KAGVTQTPRYLIKTRGQQVTLSCSPISGHRSVSWYQQTPGQGLQFLFEYFSETQRNKGNFPGRFSGRQFSNSRSEMNVSTLELGDSALYLCASSLGQGNEQYFGPGTRLTVT.

This clonotype was picked up many times. The chain combines TRBV5-1 with TRBJ2-3, with D possibly TRBD2 on 6 matching bases. Per germline, CDR1 SGHRS and CDR2 YFSETQ. The CDR3 has 16 amino acids. V lost 5 bases and J lost 2, with 18 bases in between. This CDR3 reads CASRLLADQFTDTQYF. The CDR3 nucleotides read TGCGCCAGCAGGTTGTTAGCGGACCAATTCACAGATACGCAGTATTTT.